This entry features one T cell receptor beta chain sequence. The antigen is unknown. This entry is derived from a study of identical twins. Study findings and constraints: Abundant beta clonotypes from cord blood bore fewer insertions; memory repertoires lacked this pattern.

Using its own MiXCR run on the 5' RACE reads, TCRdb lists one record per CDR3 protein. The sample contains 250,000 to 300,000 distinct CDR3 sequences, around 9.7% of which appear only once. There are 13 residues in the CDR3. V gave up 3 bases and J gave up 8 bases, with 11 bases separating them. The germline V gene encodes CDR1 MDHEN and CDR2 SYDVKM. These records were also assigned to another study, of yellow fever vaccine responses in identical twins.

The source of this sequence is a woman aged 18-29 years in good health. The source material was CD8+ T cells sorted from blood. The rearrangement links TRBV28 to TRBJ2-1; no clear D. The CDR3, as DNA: TGTGCCAGCAGTTTTCGGGTTTTTGATGAGCAGTTCTTC. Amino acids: CASSFRVFDEQFF.